A selection of T cell receptor beta chains follows, all from one sample in a study of OX40 agonist ivuxolimab in advanced cancers. Produced via immunoSEQ multiplex PCR; TCRdb's table is partial and in-frame only. The sample holds tens of thousands of clones, roughly nine tenths seen once. Sequenced material: CD4+ or CD8+ T cells sorted from blood, taken in a trial of the OX40 agonist ivuxolimab. These receptors all stem from an adult with an advanced solid tumor such as melanoma, head and neck, liver or kidney cancer. Each CDR3 is given with its conserved first and last residue. Fields, in order: J gene, V gene, D gene, clone size, CDR3 DNA, CDR3 protein. The D gene is left open where the match is weak. Not all rows give a size; the values are once, few, many and, for expanded clones, a class.

>TRBJ2-7|TRBV6-6|TRBD1|NA
TGTGCCAGCAGCCGCGATCCGGGACAGGGAACCGAGCAGTACTTC
CASSRDPGQGTEQYF
>TRBJ2-7|TRBV6-5|NA|NA
TGTGCCAGCAGTAGACTGCCCCACTCCTACGAGCAGTACTTC
CASSRLPHSYEQYF
>TRBJ1-3|TRBV28|TRBD1|NA
TGTGCCAGCAGGCGACAGGGACTGGCTGGAAACACCATATATTTT
CASRRQGLAGNTIYF
>TRBJ1-6|TRBV30|TRBD1|NA
TGTGCCTGGAGTGAGGGACAGGGTGGTTCACCCCTCCACTTT
CAWSEGQGGSPLHF
>TRBJ1-1|TRBV5-8|TRBD1|NA
TGTGCCAGCAGCAAACGGACAGGGAACACTGAAGCTTTCTTT
CASSKRTGNTEAFF
>TRBJ2-7|TRBV5-1|TRBD2|NA
TGCGCCAGCAGCCGCGGGGGGACGACATACGAGCAGTACTTC
CASSRGGTTYEQYF
>TRBJ1-1|TRBV5-1|NA|NA
TGCGCCAGCAGTTTCGCCCAGGGTTGGGGGAACACTGAAGCTTTCTTT
CASSFAQGWGNTEAFF
>TRBJ2-1|TRBV28|TRBD2|NA
TGTGCCAGCAGGCCCGTCAGGACTAGCGGAAAAAATGAGCAGTTCTTC
CASRPVRTSGKNEQFF
>TRBJ2-5|TRBV5-4|TRBD2|NA
TGTGCCAGCAGCCGCCAACTTAGCGGGGGTGGGGAGACCCAGTACTTC
CASSRQLSGGGETQYF
>TRBJ2-2|TRBV7-8|TRBD1|NA
TGTGCCAGCAGCTTAGTACAGGGGTACACCGGGGAGCTGTTTTTT
CASSLVQGYTGELFF
>TRBJ2-3|TRBV5-1|TRBD2|NA
TGCGCCAGCAGCTCTCCCGTAGCGGGAGCGAGAGATACGCAGTATTTT
CASSSPVAGARDTQYF
>TRBJ2-1|TRBV27|NA|NA
TGTGCCAGCAGTCCCACCCGGTACAATGAGCAGTTCTTC
CASSPTRYNEQFF
>TRBJ2-6|TRBV6-6|NA|NA
TGTGCCAGCAGTTACATCTCTGGGGCCAACGTCCTGACTTTC
CASSYISGANVLTF
>TRBJ2-7|TRBV7-2|NA|NA
TGTGCCAGCAGCTTAGGTACAGCCTCTGAGCAGTACTTC
CASSLGTASEQYF
>TRBJ2-1|TRBV5-1|NA|NA
TGCGCCAGCAGCTTGGTTCAGGGAAGGAATGAGCAGTTCTTC
CASSLVQGRNEQFF
>TRBJ1-1|TRBV7-2|NA|NA
TGTGCCAGCAGCCCCCGTTTACGTGCGGAGAACACTGAAGCTTTCTTT
CASSPRLRAENTEAFF
>TRBJ2-2|TRBV10-2|NA|few
TGCGCCAGCAGGGAAACCGGGACGATTAGGACCGGGGAGCTGTTTTTT
CASRETGTIRTGELFF
>TRBJ2-1|TRBV2|TRBD2|NA
TGTGCCAGCAGCACTAGCGGTCCCTCCTACAATGAGCAGTTCTTC
CASSTSGPSYNEQFF
>TRBJ1-3|TRBV5-1|TRBD1|once
TGCGCCAGCAAAAGGACAGGGGGCGGCTCTGGAAACACCATATATTTT
CASKRTGGGSGNTIYF
>TRBJ2-7|TRBV11-2|NA|NA
TGTGCCAGCAGCGTGGGGGGGCTGGGGGAGCAGTACTTC
CASSVGGLGEQYF
>TRBJ1-1|TRBV6-5|NA|NA
TGTGCCAGCAGTTACAAGGGACGGAACACTGAAGCTTTCTTT
CASSYKGRNTEAFF
>TRBJ2-7|TRBV19|TRBD2|NA
TGTGCCAGTAGTACCCGGACTAGCGGGAGCTCCTACGAGCAGTACTTC
CASSTRTSGSSYEQYF
>TRBJ2-5|TRBV7-6|TRBD2|NA
TGTGCCAGCAGCTTATTCCTAGCGGGAGAGGGGACCCAGTACTTC
CASSLFLAGEGTQYF
>TRBJ2-7|TRBV28|NA|NA
TGTGCCAGCAGCCTCCCGGCCCGGGTTCCCTACGAGCAGTACTTC
CASSLPARVPYEQYF